This TCR beta chain came from a study of OX40 agonist ivuxolimab in advanced cancers. Assay used: immunoSEQ multiplex PCR; TCRdb lists only in-frame clones, some missing. Altogether some 45,000 clones are present, 65% to 85% being singletons, with the ten largest covering 20% to 25%. Trimming left V 6 bases short and J 3 bases short, with 20 bases between. The germline V gene encodes CDR1 MDHEN and CDR2 SYDVKM. The length of the CDR3 is 16 residues. The rearrangement links TRBV28 to TRBJ1-1; D is possibly TRBD1 (5 bases). The material was CD4+ or CD8+ T cells sorted from blood, obtained in a trial of the OX40 agonist ivuxolimab. The TCR was taken from an adult with an advanced solid tumor such as melanoma, head and neck, liver or kidney cancer. For the CDR3, the DNA is TGTGCCAGCAGGTCCTCGGGGGTTGGGGGAGACACTGAAGCTTTCTTT. It encodes CASRSSGVGGDTEAFF.